This T cell receptor beta chain is from a study of cytomegalovirus exposure and HLA in healthy donors. This CDR3 is 14 amino acids long. V was pared by 7 bases and J by 0 bases, with 15 bases between. The germline V gene has CDR1 SQVTM and CDR2 ANQGSEA. Separation from the roughly 670-subject first cohort characterized the roughly 130-subject validation cohort, to which the donors belonged. Generated by immunoSEQ multiplex PCR, the TCRdb table keeps only in-frame clones and is missing some. The sample shows about 130,000 clones, 82% of them seen only once. This TCR was recovered from a man aged 25 to 40 in good health and CMV-seropositive. The V and J genes are TRBV29-1 and TRBJ1-1, with no clear D. Sample: PBMCs. CDR3 residues: CSGSAGDLNTEAFF. The CDR3 nucleotides are TGCAGCGGTAGTGCTGGAGATTTGAACACTGAAGCTTTCTTT.